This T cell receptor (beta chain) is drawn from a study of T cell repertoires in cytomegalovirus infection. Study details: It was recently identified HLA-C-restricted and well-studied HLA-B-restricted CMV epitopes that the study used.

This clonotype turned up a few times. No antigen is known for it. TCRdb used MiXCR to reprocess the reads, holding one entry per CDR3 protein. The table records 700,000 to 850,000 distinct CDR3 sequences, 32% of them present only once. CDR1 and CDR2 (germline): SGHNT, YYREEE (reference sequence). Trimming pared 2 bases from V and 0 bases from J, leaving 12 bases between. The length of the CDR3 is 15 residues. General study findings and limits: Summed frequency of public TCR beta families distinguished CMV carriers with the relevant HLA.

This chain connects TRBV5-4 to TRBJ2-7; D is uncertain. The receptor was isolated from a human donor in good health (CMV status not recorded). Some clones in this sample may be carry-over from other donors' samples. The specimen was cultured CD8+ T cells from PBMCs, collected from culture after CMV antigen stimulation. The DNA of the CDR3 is TGTGCCAGCAGCTTAGAGGCTATTAGCTCCTACGAGCAGTACTTC. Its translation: CASSLEAISSYEQYF.